The TCR beta chain described here comes from a study of CD8 T cells in ankylosing spondylitis. General observations from the study: There were earlier reports of some motif variants in reactive arthritis synovial fluid and blood. Ankylosing spondylitis blood appeared to carry a characteristic TCR beta motif of several highly homologous variants.

Using its own MiXCR run on the 5' RACE reads, TCRdb lists one record per CDR3 protein. The data contain around 140,000 distinct CDR3 sequences, 17% of them singletons. This CDR3 is built from 16 residues. Germline assignment: CDR1 SEHNR and CDR2 FQNEAQ (reference sequence). V was shortened by 2 bases and J by 0 bases, with 10 bases between the two germline ends. On this clonotype: Its target is unknown.

Sample: blood, either unsorted or a sorted T cell fraction (not recorded which). The V call is TRBV7-9, the J call TRBJ2-2; D may be TRBD1 (6 bases). The sequence derives from a male donor with ankylosing spondylitis. The CDR3 DNA reads as TGTGCCAGCAGCTTAAATAAGGGGGCGAACACCGGGGAGCTGTTTTTT. Residues: CASSLNKGANTGELFF.